These 10 T cell receptor beta chains originate from one sample sequenced in a study of T cell responses to AZD1222 COVID-19 vaccine. Libraries were prepared by immunoSEQ multiplex PCR; TCRdb keeps only in-frame clonotypes and omits some of them. The sample lists fewer than 110,000 clones; roughly 90% were seen once. The input for sequencing was peripheral blood, taken 28 days after the second AZD1222 dose. These receptors all come from an adult who received the AZD1222 COVID-19 vaccine.

The chain carries TRBV3-1 (or the pseudogene TRBV3-2) and TRBJ2-1; 13 nucleotides agree with TRBD2. Germline values: CDR1 LGHDT, CDR2 YNNKEL (reference sequence). Trimming took 4 bases from V and 6 from J; bases not matched to a gene: 6. The CDR3 length is 16 residues. CDR3: CASSRILAGGVNEQFF. In DNA, the CDR3 is TGTGCCAGCAGCCGTATACTAGCGGGAGGGGTCAATGAGCAGTTCTTC.

This clone is a singleton in its sample. This chain joins TRBV10-3 and TRBJ2-1; TRBD2 matches 11 bases. Germline V gene sequence: CDR1 ENHRY, CDR2 SYGVKD. The J segment lost 0 bases and the V segment lost 3 bases, leaving 4 bases of the junction unmatched. This CDR3 is built from 17 residues. CDR3 sequence reads: CAISEGTSGYSYNEQFF. CDR3 nucleotide sequence: TGTGCCATCAGTGAAGGGACTAGCGGATACTCCTACAATGAGCAGTTCTTC.

The gene calls are TRBV27 and TRBJ2-1, with a weak D call TRBD1 (6 bases). Trimming took 3 bases from V and 8 from J, leaving 11 bases between them. CDR1 and CDR2 (germline): MNHEY, SMNVEV (reference sequence). The CDR3 covers 13 residues. CDR3 DNA: TGTGCCAGCAGTTTTACAGGGAGTTATGAGCAGTTCTTC. This encodes CASSFTGSYEQFF.

V and J are TRBV19 and TRBJ2-3, with D maybe TRBD1 (5 bases). Germline loops: CDR1 LNHDA, CDR2 SQIVND (reference sequence). This CDR3 comprises 13 residues. Trimming removed 4 bases at V and 5 bases at J, with 10 bases between. The CDR3 sequence is CASSTRRGDTQYF. Here the CDR3 DNA reads TGTGCCAGTAGTACCCGAAGGGGAGATACGCAGTATTTT.

This clone was picked up one time. V and J are TRBV4-1 and TRBJ1-5; 9 bases align to TRBD1. CDR1 and CDR2 (germline): MGHRA, YSYEKL. This CDR3 region has 17 residues. The J segment lost 6 bases and the V segment lost 0 bases, leaving 9 bases of the junction unmatched. CDR3 DNA sequence: TGCGCCAGCAGCCAAGAAAGGGGACAGGGTGGTTTTCAGCCCCAGCATTTT. Its protein product is CASSQERGQGGFQPQHF.

The V call is TRBV28, the J call TRBJ1-5; possible D gene TRBD1, 5 bases. The V gene lost 3 bases and the J gene lost 9 bases, with 15 bases spanning the gap. The germline V gene has CDR1 MDHEN and CDR2 SYDVKM. CDR3 size: 14 residues. The CDR3 loop is CASSFEQVRRPQHF. Written as DNA, the CDR3 is TGTGCCAGCAGTTTTGAACAGGTCCGTAGGCCCCAGCATTTT.

The chain is built from TRBV19 and TRBJ1-5; a weak D match, TRBD1 (6 bases). This CDR3 spans 18 amino acids. Germline lookup yields CDR1 LNHDA and CDR2 SQIVND (reference sequence). The V and J ends lost 5 bases and 2 bases respectively, with 22 bases between them. The CDR3 DNA reads as TGTGCCAGTAGTTCCGGACAGTTCATAGGAGTTGGCAATCAGCCCCAGCATTTT. As protein: CASSSGQFIGVGNQPQHF. The entire variable domain, with the rest obtained from reference TRBV19 and TRBJ1-5, is as follows: DGGITQSPKYLFRKEGQNVTLSCEQNLNHDAMYWYRQDPGQGLRLIYYSQIVNDFQKGDIAEGYSVSREKKESFPLTVTSAQKNPTAFYLCASSSGQFIGVGNQPQHFGDGTRLSIL.

The chain carries TRBV9 and TRBJ1-4, with D uncertain. Germline CDR1 is SGDLS and CDR2 is YYNGEE. V shed 1 base and J shed 7 bases, with 14 bases lying between them. The CDR3 loop spans 15 amino acids. Here the CDR3 reads CASSVTPSPSEKLFF. Here the CDR3 DNA reads TGTGCCAGCAGCGTAACCCCCTCCCCCAGTGAAAAACTGTTTTTT.

V gene TRBV5-1 combines with J gene TRBJ2-3; 7 nucleotides match TRBD1. CDR1 SGHRS and CDR2 YFSETQ come from the germline V gene. This CDR3 has 14 residues. The V gene end was trimmed by 4 bases and the J gene end by 1 base; junction bases not matched to a gene: 3. The CDR3 protein is CASSLGQRTDTQYF. CDR3 nucleotides: TGCGCCAGCAGCCTGGGACAGCGCACAGATACGCAGTATTTT.

This chain joins TRBV5-6 and TRBJ1-6; 8 bases map to TRBD1. Germline V gene data show CDR1 as SGHDT and CDR2 as YYEEEE. The CDR3 contains 16 residues. The trim removed 0 bases at V and 10 bases at J, leaving 9 bases unmatched. CDR3 sequence reads: CASSLGPRGPGSPLHF. In nucleotides, the CDR3 is TGTGCCAGCAGCTTGGGTCCCAGGGGGCCGGGGTCACCCCTCCACTTT.